These 21 T cell receptor beta chains came from one sample sequenced in a study of blood T cell repertoires in COVID-19. Measured with immunoSEQ multiplex PCR; TCRdb has only the in-frame clones, and not every one. The table lists 150,000 to 200,000 clones, around 87% of them singletons, with roughly 3.3% in the top ten. The sequencing sample was made of peripheral blood. The receptors come from a man aged 18 to 35 with active or convalescent COVID-19.

J is TRBJ2-1 and V is TRBV28; maybe TRBD1 (8 bases). This CDR3 region has 19 residues. Between the trimmed V and J ends, which lost 6 bases and 0 bases, there was a span of 24 bases. Germline assignment: CDR1 MDHEN and CDR2 SYDVKM. The CDR3 protein is CASRLSTGDYQSSYNEQFF. The CDR3 DNA reads TGTGCCAGCAGGCTATCGACAGGGGACTACCAAAGCTCCTACAATGAGCAGTTCTTC.

This CDR3 reads CASARQLQETQYF. CDR3 coding DNA: TGTGCTAGTGCTCGACAATTACAAGAGACCCAGTACTTC. The V call is TRBV12-5, the J call TRBJ2-5; no reliable D call. V was cut by 7 bases and J by 2 bases, with 11 bases left in between. This CDR3 has 13 amino acids. Per germline, CDR1 LGHNT and CDR2 FRNRAP. The whole variable domain, filled in from reference TRBV12-5 and TRBJ2-5, reads DARVTQTPRHKVTEMGQEVTMRCQPILGHNTVFWYRQTMMQGLELLAYFRNRAPLDDSGMPKDRFSAEMPDATLATLKIQPSEPRDSAVYFCASARQLQETQYFGPGTRLLVL.

This chain connects TRBV27 to TRBJ2-4; a weak D match, TRBD1 (6 bases). The CDR3 sequence is 14 residues long. Germline V lookup: CDR1 MNHEY, CDR2 SMNVEV (reference sequence). Trimming removed 4 bases at V and 15 bases at J, with 22 bases between. DNA for the CDR3: TGTGCCAGCAGTTCCCTAAACTTAGGGGGAGAGAGGTACTTC. This sequence encodes CASSSLNLGGERYF.

This chain links TRBV7-9 with TRBJ1-1, with TRBD1 identical over 8 bases. This CDR3 has 14 residues. J gave up 0 bases and V 7 bases, and 4 bases lay outside the gene matches. In germline, CDR1 is SEHNR, CDR2 FQNEAQ (reference sequence). CDR3 bases: TGTGCCAGCACCCAGACAGGGGTGAACACTGAAGCTTTCTTT. Amino acid sequence: CASTQTGVNTEAFF.

The chain employs TRBV11-2 and TRBJ2-7; possibly TRBD2 for D (6 bases). The germline gives CDR1 SGHAT, CDR2 FQNNGV. The length of the CDR3 is 14 residues. V lost 2 bases and J lost 4, with 12 bases in between. The DNA of the CDR3 is TGTGCCAGCAGCTTACTTACGGAGGGTTACGAGCAGTACGTC. It codes for CASSLLTEGYEQYV.

The chain links TRBV19 to TRBJ1-5; no clear D. V was shortened by 6 bases and J by 4 bases, with 10 bases between the two germline ends. The length of the CDR3 is 13 residues. CDR1 is LNHDA, CDR2 SQIVND, per germline (reference sequence). As DNA, the CDR3 is TGTGCCAGTAGCAATACCAGGAATCAGCCCCAGCATTTT. Its protein product is CASSNTRNQPQHF.

V and J are TRBV28 and TRBJ2-4; D remains unclear. Germline CDR1 and CDR2: MDHEN and SYDVKM. There are 13 residues in the CDR3. Deletions cut 2 bases from V and 7 bases from J, with 9 bases between. CDR3 nucleotides: TGTGCCAGCAGTTTACCAGATTTTAACATTCAGTACTTC. It encodes CASSLPDFNIQYF.

V and J are TRBV27 and TRBJ1-1; weak D call: TRBD1 (5 bases). The CDR3 contains 17 residues. From germline, CDR1 is MNHEY and CDR2 SMNVEV (reference sequence). V gave up 4 bases and J gave up 0 bases, with 18 bases separating them. Here the CDR3 DNA reads TGTGCCAGCAGTTCCTCGGCAGGGAATTACGTGAACACTGAAGCTTTCTTT. Encoded protein: CASSSSAGNYVNTEAFF.

The chain has TRBV6-5 and TRBJ1-1, with D possibly TRBD1 on 5 matching bases. Germline V lookup: CDR1 MNHEY, CDR2 SVGAGI. Trimming stripped 0 bases from V and 3 bases from J, with 14 bases between. The CDR3 contains 16 residues. CDR3 region: CASSYSTRDFDTEAFF. The CDR3 DNA sequence: TGTGCCAGCAGTTACTCGACCAGGGATTTTGACACTGAAGCTTTCTTT.

The chain uses TRBV3-1 (or the pseudogene TRBV3-2) and TRBJ1-2; maybe TRBD1 (5 bases). The CDR3 length is 15 residues. Per germline, CDR1 LGHDT and CDR2 YNNKEL (reference sequence). The germline V and J ends were trimmed by 0 bases and 4 bases, with 12 bases remaining between them. Here the CDR3 reads CASSQEYRRLYGYTF. Here the CDR3 DNA reads TGTGCCAGCAGCCAAGAGTACAGGCGACTCTATGGCTACACCTTC.

Comment on this clone: Additional DNA sequences in this sample encode the identical CDR3. The chain uses TRBV4-1 and TRBJ1-2; D not certain. Trimming took off 0 bases at V and 4 bases at J, with 6 bases between the two ends. The CDR3 contains 13 residues. The germline gives CDR1 MGHRA, CDR2 YSYEKL. The CDR3 nucleotides read TGCGCCAGCAGCCAAGACGGGATCTATGGCTACACCTTC. As protein: CASSQDGIYGYTF.

The V and J genes are TRBV3-1 (or the pseudogene TRBV3-2) and TRBJ1-6; no reliable D call. The germline V and J ends were trimmed by 1 base and 7 bases, with 8 bases remaining between them. CDR1 is LGHDT, CDR2 YNNKEL, per germline (reference sequence). The CDR3 loop spans 14 amino acids. The CDR3 DNA sequence: TGTGCCAGCAGCCAAGTTGTCTTCAATTCACCCCTCCACTTT. Its protein is CASSQVVFNSPLHF.

The chain combines TRBV28 with TRBJ1-4; TRBD1 aligns across 12 bases. The CDR3 consists of 18 residues. The germline V gene has CDR1 MDHEN and CDR2 SYDVKM. J gave up 7 bases and V 7 bases, and 16 bases lay outside the gene matches. The CDR3 loop reads CASKRISGQGAFGEKLFF. CDR3 in DNA: TGTGCCAGCAAAAGGATCTCGGGACAGGGGGCCTTTGGTGAAAAACTGTTTTTT.

J is TRBJ2-1 and V is TRBV28; D is uncertain. Trimming took off 2 bases at V and 7 bases at J, with 6 bases between the two ends. CDR1 and CDR2 (germline): MDHEN, SYDVKM. The CDR3 sequence is 12 residues long. CDR3 loop: CASSLTGNEQFF. The CDR3 DNA reads TGTGCCAGCAGTTTAACCGGGAATGAGCAGTTCTTC.

This clone was seen only once. The chain joins TRBV20-1 to TRBJ1-5; D uncertain. Germline CDR1 is DFQATT and CDR2 is SNEGSKA (reference sequence). V was trimmed by 3 bases and J by 5 bases, leaving 11 bases between them. This CDR3 is 13 amino acids long. CDR3 nucleotide sequence: TGCAGTGCTAGTTGGCAGGCTGATCAGCCCCAGCATTTT. Protein: CSASWQADQPQHF.

V gene TRBV9 combines with J gene TRBJ2-3; 8 nucleotides line up with TRBD2. The CDR3 totals 16 residues. Germline CDR1 SGDLS, CDR2 YYNGEE. V dropped 3 bases and J dropped 0; count of bases not matched to a gene: 6. This CDR3 is CASSGGAGGSTDTQYF. CDR3 nucleotides: TGTGCCAGCAGCGGAGGGGCGGGAGGTAGCACAGATACGCAGTATTTT.

The chain links TRBV5-1 to TRBJ2-5; 7 bases fit TRBD1. CDR3 length: 15 amino acids. The ends lost 4 bases at V and 4 bases at J; junction bases unmatched: 10. Germline V gene data show CDR1 as SGHRS and CDR2 as YFSETQ. CDR3 amino acids: CASSAPKGAGETQYF. In DNA, the CDR3 is TGCGCCAGCAGCGCTCCAAAGGGGGCCGGAGAGACCCAGTACTTC.

The chain couples TRBV5-6 to TRBJ1-5; D remains ambiguous. Germline assignment: CDR1 SGHDT and CDR2 YYEEEE. Trimming removed 2 bases from V and 8 bases from J, with 17 bases in between. This CDR3 region has 15 residues. CDR3 in DNA: TGTGCCAGCAGCTTTAACACCAACCGCGGGGAGCCCCAGCATTTT. Protein: CASSFNTNRGEPQHF.

V and J are TRBV2 and TRBJ2-7, with TRBD2 matching over 12 bases. V was clipped by 5 bases and J by 0 bases; unmatched bases: 5. The CDR3 consists of 16 residues. Per germline, CDR1 SNHLY and CDR2 FYNNEI. The CDR3 here is CASSRLAGAPSYEQYF. As DNA, the CDR3 is TGTGCCAGCAGTAGACTAGCGGGAGCTCCCTCCTACGAGCAGTACTTC.

The V call is TRBV12-3 or TRBV12-4, the J call TRBJ1-2; 7 bases are shared with TRBD1. Unmatched junction bases numbered 9, after V lost 8 bases and J lost 6 bases. This CDR3 is 13 amino acids long. The CDR3 nucleotides read TGTGCCAGCGTATTGGCAGGGGGTAATGGCTACACCTTC. Its translation: CASVLAGGNGYTF.

This rearrangement joins TRBV5-6 to TRBJ1-5; D not certain. The CDR3 consists of 12 residues. CDR1 SGHDT and CDR2 YYEEEE come from the germline V gene. V lost 0 bases to trimming and J lost 4 bases, with 2 bases between them. The CDR3 region has the DNA TGTGCCAGCAGCTTGGTAAATCAGCCCCAGCATTTT. Protein sequence: CASSLVNQPQHF. The full variable domain, rest sourced from reference TRBV5-6 and TRBJ1-5, is DAGVTQSPTHLIKTRGQQVTLRCSPKSGHDTVSWYQQALGQGPQFIFQYYEEEERQRGNFPDRFSGHQFPNYSSELNVNALLLGDSALYLCASSLVNQPQHFGDGTRLSIL.